The sequence of this TCR beta chain was determined in a study of PD-1 blockade in classical Hodgkin lymphoma. As for the study in general: Nivolumab 3 mg/kg was given intravenously every 2 weeks.

Each and every patient relapsed after autologous stem cell transplantation, and patients got differing brentuximab vedotin exposure. The protocol was immunoSEQ multiplex PCR, while the TCRdb copy is restricted to in-frame clones and leaves out a portion. The repertoire holds about 32,000 clones, with 75% to 85% as singletons. Germline-derived CDR1 and CDR2 are SGHRS and YFSETQ. The V gene lost 4 bases and the J gene lost 4 bases, with 24 bases spanning the gap. The length of the CDR3 is 18 residues. The source was peripheral blood mononuclear cells (PBMCs), collected at baseline. The chain employs TRBV5-1 and TRBJ1-3, with D unclear. This TCR was recovered from a human donor with classical Hodgkin lymphoma. This CDR3 reads CASSRTEPRELVGNTIYF. The CDR3 nucleotides are TGCGCCAGCAGCCGGACCGAACCCCGGGAGTTGGTGGGAAACACCATATATTTT. The full variable domain, its missing parts supplied by reference TRBV5-1 and TRBJ1-3, is KAGVTQTPRYLIKTRGQQVTLSCSPISGHRSVSWYQQTPGQGLQFLFEYFSETQRNKGNFPGRFSGRQFSNSRSEMNVSTLELGDSALYLCASSRTEPRELVGNTIYFGEGSWLTVV.